This is a list of T cell receptor beta chains from one sample in a study of control samples from healthy donors and cancer patients. Method: immunoSEQ multiplex PCR; TCRdb's copy keeps in-frame clones and lacks some. The sample lists roughly 40,000 clones, more than 85% occurring once. The sample consisted of blood. All receptors derive from a woman in her forties or fifties in good health. The CDR3 runs from the conserved cysteine through the conserved F or W. D genes are given only for firm matches. Size values are once, few and many counts, or a class for expanded clones, and some rows have none.

v_call: TRBV19
clone_size: -
j_call: TRBJ2-1
d_call: -
cdr3_nt: TGTGCCAGTACCGACGCGGGCCAGCCCGGCGATGAGCAGTTCTTC
cdr3_aa: CASTDAGQPGDEQFF

v_call: TRBV6-5
clone_size: -
j_call: TRBJ1-5
d_call: TRBD1
cdr3_nt: TGTGCCAGCAGTTGGGACAGGGCAAGCAATCAGCCCCAGCATTTT
cdr3_aa: CASSWDRASNQPQHF

v_call: TRBV9
clone_size: -
j_call: TRBJ1-3
d_call: -
cdr3_nt: TGTGCCAGCAGCGCTGGGGGGAGCTCTGGAAACACCATATATTTT
cdr3_aa: CASSAGGSSGNTIYF

v_call: TRBV6-5
clone_size: -
j_call: TRBJ1-5
d_call: -
cdr3_nt: TGTGCCAGCACACTGAGCAGGTTTGATCAGCCCCAGCATTTT
cdr3_aa: CASTLSRFDQPQHF

v_call: TRBV2
clone_size: -
j_call: TRBJ1-6
d_call: TRBD1
cdr3_nt: TGTGCCAGCAGTGAACGGCAGGGGGTCCATTCACCCCTCCACTTT
cdr3_aa: CASSERQGVHSPLHF

v_call: TRBV10-2
clone_size: -
j_call: TRBJ2-3
d_call: -
cdr3_nt: TGCGCCAGCCTTGGACCCCGCACAGATACGCAGTATTTT
cdr3_aa: CASLGPRTDTQYF

v_call: TRBV19
clone_size: -
j_call: TRBJ1-1
d_call: -
cdr3_nt: TGTGCCAGTAGTAAACAGGGAGCCAACACTGAAGCTTTCTTT
cdr3_aa: CASSKQGANTEAFF

v_call: TRBV9
clone_size: -
j_call: TRBJ2-3
d_call: -
cdr3_nt: TGTGCCAGCAGCGTAGGGTCAACCTATACAGATACGCAGTATTTT
cdr3_aa: CASSVGSTYTDTQYF

v_call: TRBV7-3
clone_size: -
j_call: TRBJ1-4
d_call: -
cdr3_nt: TGTGCCAGCAGTCCCCTAGGTGGCCGGGTGAGTGAAAAACTGTTTTTT
cdr3_aa: CASSPLGGRVSEKLFF

v_call: TRBV27
clone_size: -
j_call: TRBJ2-5
d_call: TRBD2
cdr3_nt: TGTGCCAGCAGTTTCCAAAGCGGGGGAGGGCTGACCCAGTACTTC
cdr3_aa: CASSFQSGGGLTQYF

v_call: TRBV18
clone_size: -
j_call: TRBJ2-3
d_call: -
cdr3_nt: TGTGCCAGCTCACCACGGGTGGGGGTTACAGATACGCAGTATTTT
cdr3_aa: CASSPRVGVTDTQYF

v_call: TRBV27
clone_size: once
j_call: TRBJ2-1
d_call: TRBD2
cdr3_nt: TGTGCCAGCAGCCTTCAGCCTTCTAGCGGGGATGAGCAGTTCTTC
cdr3_aa: CASSLQPSSGDEQFF

v_call: TRBV10-2
clone_size: -
j_call: TRBJ1-5
d_call: -
cdr3_nt: TGCGCCAGCTCCAACCAGGGGACGGATCAGCCCCAGCATTTT
cdr3_aa: CASSNQGTDQPQHF

v_call: TRBV5-1
clone_size: -
j_call: TRBJ2-1
d_call: -
cdr3_nt: TGCGCCAGCAGCTTACCCTCAGGGTCCTCGGTGGATGAGCAGTTCTTC
cdr3_aa: CASSLPSGSSVDEQFF

v_call: TRBV19
clone_size: -
j_call: TRBJ1-6
d_call: -
cdr3_nt: TGTGCCAGTAGCACACTGAACTCACCCCTCCACTTT
cdr3_aa: CASSTLNSPLHF

v_call: TRBV15
clone_size: -
j_call: TRBJ1-5
d_call: TRBD1
cdr3_nt: TGTGCCACCAGCAGAGGCCGGGACAGTGCCAATCAGCCCCAGCATTTT
cdr3_aa: CATSRGRDSANQPQHF

v_call: TRBV7-2
clone_size: -
j_call: TRBJ2-7
d_call: TRBD1
cdr3_nt: TGTGCCAGCAGCTCCACGACAGGGACCTACGAGCAGTACTTC
cdr3_aa: CASSSTTGTYEQYF

v_call: TRBV4-2
clone_size: -
j_call: TRBJ1-5
d_call: -
cdr3_nt: TGTGCCAGCAGCCAAGAAGAAGATAGCAATCAGCCCCAGCATTTT
cdr3_aa: CASSQEEDSNQPQHF

v_call: TRBV6-2/TRBV6-3
clone_size: -
j_call: TRBJ1-5
d_call: TRBD1
cdr3_nt: TGTGCCAGCAGTTTTACCGACAGGGGGAGCAATCAGCCCCAGCATTTT
cdr3_aa: CASSFTDRGSNQPQHF

v_call: TRBV6-2/TRBV6-3
clone_size: -
j_call: TRBJ2-1
d_call: -
cdr3_nt: TGTGCCAGCAGCCCCAAGGGGAGTAGGGCTAATGAGCAGTTCTTC
cdr3_aa: CASSPKGSRANEQFF

v_call: TRBV11-3
clone_size: -
j_call: TRBJ2-1
d_call: -
cdr3_nt: TGTGCCAGCAGCTTAATGGAGGAAAATGAGCAGTTCTTC
cdr3_aa: CASSLMEENEQFF

v_call: TRBV15
clone_size: -
j_call: TRBJ2-1
d_call: TRBD2
cdr3_nt: TGTGCCACCAGCAGAGAGAGCGGACTAGCGGGGGGTAATGAGCAGTTCTTC
cdr3_aa: CATSRESGLAGGNEQFF

v_call: TRBV28
clone_size: -
j_call: TRBJ1-6
d_call: TRBD1
cdr3_nt: TGTGCCAGCAGCCGAGGCGTGACAGGGGAATTCAATTCACCCCTCCACTTT
cdr3_aa: CASSRGVTGEFNSPLHF

v_call: TRBV5-6
clone_size: once
j_call: TRBJ2-5
d_call: -
cdr3_nt: TGTGCCAGCAGCCTCTTTCTGAGGTACCAAGAGACCCAGTACTTC
cdr3_aa: CASSLFLRYQETQYF

v_call: TRBV18
clone_size: -
j_call: TRBJ2-5
d_call: -
cdr3_nt: TGTGCCAGCTCGCCGATTGCGGAGACCCAGTACTTC
cdr3_aa: CASSPIAETQYF

v_call: TRBV7-9
clone_size: -
j_call: TRBJ2-3
d_call: TRBD2
cdr3_nt: TGTGCCAGCAGCCAAAACAGCGGGGGGATCACAGATACGCAGTATTTT
cdr3_aa: CASSQNSGGITDTQYF

v_call: TRBV4-3
clone_size: -
j_call: TRBJ1-4
d_call: -
cdr3_nt: TGCGCCAGCAGCCAAACCCGACCCTCTGCAACTAATGAAAAACTGCTTTTT
cdr3_aa: CASSQTRPSATNEKLLF

v_call: TRBV7-2
clone_size: -
j_call: TRBJ1-5
d_call: -
cdr3_nt: TGTGCCAGCAGCCCGGGGAGGGGGAATCAGCCCCAGCATTTT
cdr3_aa: CASSPGRGNQPQHF

v_call: TRBV25-1
clone_size: -
j_call: TRBJ2-7
d_call: -
cdr3_nt: TGTGCCAGCAGTGAAAGTTGGGGTTCCGAGCAGTACTTC
cdr3_aa: CASSESWGSEQYF

v_call: TRBV18
clone_size: few
j_call: TRBJ1-1
d_call: -
cdr3_nt: TGTGCCAGCTCACCTCAGACAAACACTGAAGCTTTCTTT
cdr3_aa: CASSPQTNTEAFF

v_call: TRBV6-2/TRBV6-3
clone_size: -
j_call: TRBJ1-2
d_call: -
cdr3_nt: TGTGCCAGCAGTTATTCGACAGCTTCAAATGGCTACACCTTC
cdr3_aa: CASSYSTASNGYTF

v_call: TRBV5-6
clone_size: -
j_call: TRBJ2-7
d_call: -
cdr3_nt: TGTGCCAGCAGCTTGGGACAGTCGTACGAGCAGTACTTC
cdr3_aa: CASSLGQSYEQYF

v_call: TRBV28
clone_size: -
j_call: TRBJ1-6
d_call: -
cdr3_nt: TGTGCCAGCATCCTGGGTAGGGCCTACAGGGATTCACCCCTCCACTTT
cdr3_aa: CASILGRAYRDSPLHF

v_call: TRBV27
clone_size: -
j_call: TRBJ2-1
d_call: -
cdr3_nt: TGTGCCAGCAGTCCTGGGGCTGGGTACAATGAGCAGTTCTTC
cdr3_aa: CASSPGAGYNEQFF

v_call: TRBV5-1
clone_size: -
j_call: TRBJ2-4
d_call: -
cdr3_nt: TGCGCCAGCAGTCCGGCGTTAGCCAAAAACATTCAGTACTTC
cdr3_aa: CASSPALAKNIQYF

v_call: TRBV7-9
clone_size: -
j_call: TRBJ1-3
d_call: TRBD1
cdr3_nt: TGTGCCAGCAGCCCACAGGGGATAGGTGGAAACACCATATATTTT
cdr3_aa: CASSPQGIGGNTIYF

v_call: TRBV2
clone_size: -
j_call: TRBJ1-4
d_call: TRBD1
cdr3_nt: TGTGCCAGCAGTGGCCGGGACAGGGACGTGGAACTGTTTTTT
cdr3_aa: CASSGRDRDVELFF

v_call: TRBV4-3
clone_size: -
j_call: TRBJ1-2
d_call: -
cdr3_nt: TGCGCCAGCAGCCGGTATCCTGTGACTAACTATGGCTACACCTTC
cdr3_aa: CASSRYPVTNYGYTF